The 15 T cell receptor beta chains presented below share a single source sample, sequenced in a study of T cells in Graves' hyperthyroidism and ophthalmopathy. Amplification of TCR beta CDR3 regions used RNA as the template. When the TCR CDR3 underwent first-round RT-PCR, the HTBI primer set was used. TCRdb re-analysed the multiplex PCR reads in MiXCR, keeping a single row per CDR3 protein. The profile covers nearly 600,000 distinct CDR3 sequences, with 14% appearing a single time and roughly 7% taken by the ten largest. The specimen was blood. These receptors all come from a woman between 18 and 30 years old with Graves' ophthalmopathy.

This clonotype was picked up many times. J is TRBJ2-5 and V is TRBV7-2; no clear D gene. Trimming took 0 bases from V and 5 from J, leaving 10 bases between them. CDR3 length equals 14 residues. Germline-derived CDR1 and CDR2 are SGHTA and FQGNSA. The CDR3 loop is CASSLAHGRETQYF. In DNA, the CDR3 is TGTGCCAGCAGCTTAGCTCATGGGCGCGAGACCCAGTACTTC.

Concerning this clonotype: A much larger clone differs from this one at a single base, so this may be a read error. The chain recombines TRBV7-9 with TRBJ2-1, with a possible D match to TRBD2 (7 bases). V was shortened by 5 bases and J by 9 bases, with 20 bases between the two germline ends. The germline CDR1 and CDR2 sequences are SEHNR and FQNEAQ (reference sequence). The CDR3 is 15 amino acids. The CDR3 DNA sequence: TGTGCCAGCAGCCCTTGGGGGCCAGCGGGAACTGAGCAGTTCTTC. This encodes CASSPWGPAGTEQFF.

A few counts support this clonotype. The chain has TRBV20-1 and TRBJ1-2; weak D call: TRBD1 (6 bases). The CDR3 contains 16 residues. The germline CDR1 and CDR2 sequences are DFQATT and SNEGSKA (reference sequence). V dropped 6 bases and J dropped 2 bases, with 22 bases sitting between them. CDR3 sequence: CSATLLAKGDNYGYTF. The DNA of the CDR3 is TGCAGTGCCACGCTCTTAGCCAAGGGGGACAACTATGGCTACACCTTC.

This clonotype was found many times. This chain uses TRBV2 with TRBJ2-5; no clear D gene. Germline V lookup: CDR1 SNHLY, CDR2 FYNNEI. Trimming took off 6 bases at V and 5 bases at J, with 7 bases between the two ends. This CDR3 region has 11 residues. For the CDR3, the DNA is TGTGCCAGCAGATACGGGGAGACCCAGTACTTC. This translates into CASRYGETQYF.

This clonotype was seen ten or more times. The chain combines TRBV10-2 with TRBJ2-5, with 7 positions matching TRBD2. The CDR3 covers 13 residues. CDR1 and CDR2 (germline): WSHSY, SAAADI. The V segment lost 3 bases and the J segment 2 bases; nucleotides outside the gene matches: 0. Written as DNA, the CDR3 is TGCGCCAGCAGTGAAGCGGGACAAGAGACCCAGTACTTC. Amino acid sequence: CASSEAGQETQYF.

This clonotype was seen ten or more times. The CDR3 protein is CASSRSPLRGLDSPLHF. CDR3 DNA: TGTGCCAGCAGCCGCTCCCCTCTTCGGGGGCTGGATTCACCCCTCCACTTT. V gene TRBV11-3 combines with J gene TRBJ1-6; maybe TRBD1 (6 bases). The V end lost 5 bases, the J end lost 8 bases, and 22 bases lay between the germline ends. The CDR3 has 17 residues. Germline CDR1 and CDR2: SGHNT and YENEEA.

The chain carries TRBV7-2 and TRBJ1-6, with D unclear. Germline V gene data show CDR1 as SGHTA and CDR2 as FQGNSA. The V end lost 5 bases, the J end lost 6 bases, and 20 bases lay between the germline ends. This CDR3 spans 17 amino acids. In DNA form, the CDR3 reads TGTGCCAGCAGCACACTCCGGGAGCAATCCCCTAATTCACCCCTCCACTTT. This translates into CASSTLREQSPNSPLHF.

As for this clonotype: Its ends do not fully match the called genes, so a read error is possible. The chain combines TRBV7-9 with TRBJ1-3; 11 bases map to TRBD1. Germline V gives CDR1 SEHNR, CDR2 FQNEAQ (reference sequence). This CDR3 region has 17 residues. CDR3 region: CASAGQGGSFSGTTIYF. DNA of the CDR3: TGTGCCAGCGCGGGACAGGGGGGATCATTCTCTGGAACCACCATATATTTT.

The chain is built from TRBV28 and TRBJ1-5; D may be TRBD1 (6 bases). This CDR3 contains 15 residues. V was trimmed by 2 bases and J by 3 bases, leaving 11 bases between them. Germline CDR1 MDHEN, CDR2 SYDVKM. The CDR3 DNA follows: TGTGCCAGCAGTTTAGGCAGGGGCTACAATCAGCCCCAGCATTTT. Translating gives CASSLGRGYNQPQHF.

This clonotype was seen ten or more times. Here the CDR3 reads CASSRIPPGLRAGQPQHF. In nucleotides, the CDR3 is TGTGCCAGCAGTCGAATACCCCCGGGACTCAGGGCGGGTCAGCCCCAGCATTTT. V is TRBV2 and J is TRBJ1-5, with D possibly matching TRBD1 (5 bases). CDR1 and CDR2 (germline): SNHLY, FYNNEI. This CDR3 is built from 18 residues. Trimming shortened V by 5 bases and J by 6 bases, and 26 bases separated the two germline ends.

This clonotype occurred many times. This chain joins TRBV28 and TRBJ2-7; 8 bases are a match to TRBD1. The CDR3 extends over 14 amino acids. Trimming at V came to 5 bases and at J to 6 bases, leaving 9 bases not matched to a gene. Germline V CDR1 and CDR2: MDHEN, SYDVKM. The chain's CDR3 is CASSETGATSEQYF. CDR3 sequence (DNA): TGTGCCAGCAGTGAGACAGGGGCTACCAGCGAGCAGTACTTC.

This clonotype was picked up many times. The gene calls are TRBV6-5 and TRBJ2-1, with D hard to call. CDR1 is MNHEY and CDR2 is SVGAGI in the germline V gene. Trimming shortened V by 2 bases and J by 8 bases, and 19 bases separated the two germline ends. The CDR3 spans 16 residues. CDR3 sequence reads: CASSYISGLSDDEQFF. DNA for the CDR3: TGTGCCAGCAGTTACATCTCCGGTCTGAGCGACGATGAGCAGTTCTTC.

This clonotype appeared many times. V usage is TRBV3-1 and J usage is TRBJ1-2; TRBD1 matches at 7 bases. The CDR3 is 14 residues long. With 4 bases clipped from V and 8 bases from J, the junction kept 10 bases outside the gene matches. The V gene's germline CDR1 is LGHDT and CDR2 YNNKEL (reference sequence). The CDR3 DNA follows: TGTGCCAGCAGCCCCACCCAGGGGGTTGGGGGCTACACCTTC. Translated: CASSPTQGVGGYTF.

This clonotype was seen a few times. The chain uses TRBV25-1 and TRBJ2-3; perhaps TRBD2 as D (6 bases). CDR3 length: 16 residues. Per germline, CDR1 MGHDK and CDR2 SYGVNS. V was cut by 2 bases and J by 4 bases, with 16 bases left in between. The CDR3 region has the DNA TGTGCCAGCAGTGAACCGGCGGGGCCCCCCCCAGATACGCAGTATTTT. As protein: CASSEPAGPPPDTQYF.

This rearrangement joins TRBV6-1 to TRBJ1-5; no firm D call. V lost 7 bases and J lost 3, with 4 bases in between. Germline assignment: CDR1 MNHNS and CDR2 SASEGT. This CDR3 has 11 amino acids. The CDR3: CASMDNQPQHF. The CDR3 DNA follows: TGTGCCAGCATGGACAATCAGCCCCAGCATTTT.